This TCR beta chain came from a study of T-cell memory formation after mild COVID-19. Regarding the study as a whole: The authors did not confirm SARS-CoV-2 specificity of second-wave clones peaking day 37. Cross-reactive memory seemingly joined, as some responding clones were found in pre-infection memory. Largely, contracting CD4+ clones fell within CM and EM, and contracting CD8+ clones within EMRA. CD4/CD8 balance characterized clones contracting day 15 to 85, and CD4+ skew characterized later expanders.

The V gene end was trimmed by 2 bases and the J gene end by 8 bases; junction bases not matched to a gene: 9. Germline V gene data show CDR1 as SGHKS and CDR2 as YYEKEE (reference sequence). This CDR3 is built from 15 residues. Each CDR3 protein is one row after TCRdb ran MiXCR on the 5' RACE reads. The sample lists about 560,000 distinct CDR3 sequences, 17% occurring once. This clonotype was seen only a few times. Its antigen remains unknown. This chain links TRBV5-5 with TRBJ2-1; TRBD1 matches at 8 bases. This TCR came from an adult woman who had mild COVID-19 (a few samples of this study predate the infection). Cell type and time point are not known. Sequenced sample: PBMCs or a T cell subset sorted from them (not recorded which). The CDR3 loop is CASSFRQGSEDEQFF. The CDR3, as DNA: TGTGCCAGCAGCTTTCGACAGGGGTCTGAGGATGAGCAGTTCTTC. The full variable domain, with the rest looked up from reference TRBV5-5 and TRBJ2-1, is DAGVTQSPTHLIKTRGQQVTLRCSPISGHKSVSWYQQVLGQGPQFIFQYYEKEERGRGNFPDRFSARQFPNYSSELNVNALLLGDSALYLCASSFRQGSEDEQFFGPGTRLTVL.